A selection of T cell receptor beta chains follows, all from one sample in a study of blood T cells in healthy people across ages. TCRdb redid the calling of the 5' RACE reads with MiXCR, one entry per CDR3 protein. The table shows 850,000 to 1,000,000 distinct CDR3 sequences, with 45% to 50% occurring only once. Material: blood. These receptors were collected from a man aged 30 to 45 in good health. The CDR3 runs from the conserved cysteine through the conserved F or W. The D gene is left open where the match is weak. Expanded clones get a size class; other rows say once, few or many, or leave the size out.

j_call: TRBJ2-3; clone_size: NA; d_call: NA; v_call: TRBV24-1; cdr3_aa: CATSDSWVTDTQYF; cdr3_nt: TGTGCCACCAGTGATTCCTGGGTCACAGATACGCAGTATTTT
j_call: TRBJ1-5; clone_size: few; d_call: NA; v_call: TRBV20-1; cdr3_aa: CSATPPDFSNQPQHF; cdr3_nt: TGCAGTGCTACCCCACCGGACTTTAGCAATCAGCCCCAGCATTTT
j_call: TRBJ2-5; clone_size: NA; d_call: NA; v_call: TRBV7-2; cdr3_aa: CASSLPRASGQETQYF; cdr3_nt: TGTGCCAGCAGCTTACCCAGGGCCTCGGGCCAAGAGACCCAGTACTTC
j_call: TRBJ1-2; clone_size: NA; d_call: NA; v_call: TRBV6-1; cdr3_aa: CASILWGLANYGYTF; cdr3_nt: TGTGCCAGCATCCTGTGGGGGTTGGCGAACTATGGCTACACCTTC
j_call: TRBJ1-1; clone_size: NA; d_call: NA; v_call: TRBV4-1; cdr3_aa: CASSPERGVGTEAFF; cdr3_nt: TGCGCCAGCAGCCCCGAGCGGGGGGTTGGCACTGAAGCTTTCTTT
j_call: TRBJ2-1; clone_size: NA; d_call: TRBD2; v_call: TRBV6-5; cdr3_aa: CASSPPAGAGGNEQFF; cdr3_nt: TGTGCCAGCAGTCCTCCGGCCGGCGCGGGGGGGAATGAGCAGTTCTTC
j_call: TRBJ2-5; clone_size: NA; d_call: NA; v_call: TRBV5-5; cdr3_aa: CASSLLIGEETQYF; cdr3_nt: TGTGCCAGCAGCTTGCTGATCGGGGAAGAGACCCAGTACTTC
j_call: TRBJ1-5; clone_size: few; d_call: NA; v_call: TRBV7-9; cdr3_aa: CASSQGSTGGNQPQHF; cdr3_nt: TGTGCCAGCAGCCAAGGGAGCACGGGGGGCAATCAGCCCCAGCATTTT
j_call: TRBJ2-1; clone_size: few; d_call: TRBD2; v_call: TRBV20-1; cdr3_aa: CSATGTNQLNEQFF; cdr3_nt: TGCAGTGCTACCGGGACTAATCAACTCAATGAGCAGTTCTTC
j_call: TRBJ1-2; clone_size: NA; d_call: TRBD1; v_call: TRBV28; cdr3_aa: CASSLPTRTGHGYTF; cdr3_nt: TGTGCCAGCAGTTTACCGACCCGGACAGGGCACGGCTACACCTTC
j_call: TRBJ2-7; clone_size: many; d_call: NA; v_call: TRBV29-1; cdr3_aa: CSVVAVSSYEQYF; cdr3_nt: TGCAGCGTTGTGGCAGTAAGCTCCTACGAGCAGTACTTC
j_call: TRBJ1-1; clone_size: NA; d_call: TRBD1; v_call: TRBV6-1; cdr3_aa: CASSEETGALNTEAFF; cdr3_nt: TGTGCCAGCAGTGAAGAGACAGGGGCGCTTAACACTGAAGCTTTCTTT
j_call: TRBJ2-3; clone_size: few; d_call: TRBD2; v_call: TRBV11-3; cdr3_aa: CASSWATSGARGDTQYF; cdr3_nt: TGTGCCAGCAGTTGGGCGACTAGCGGGGCCAGAGGGGATACGCAGTATTTT
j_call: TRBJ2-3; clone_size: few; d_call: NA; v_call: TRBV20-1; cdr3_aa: CSALPNQERVTDTQYF; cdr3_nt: TGCAGTGCTCTGCCCAATCAAGAGCGGGTTACAGATACGCAGTATTTT
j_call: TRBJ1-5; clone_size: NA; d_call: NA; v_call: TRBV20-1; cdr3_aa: CSAPKGNQPQHF; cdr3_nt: TGCAGTGCCCCAAAGGGCAATCAGCCCCAGCATTTT
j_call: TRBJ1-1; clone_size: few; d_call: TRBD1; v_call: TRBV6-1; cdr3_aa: CASRKTGGDTEAFF; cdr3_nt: TGTGCCAGCAGAAAGACAGGGGGAGACACTGAAGCTTTCTTT
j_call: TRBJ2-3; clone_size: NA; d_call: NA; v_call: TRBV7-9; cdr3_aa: CASSLGSTADTQYF; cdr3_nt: TGTGCCAGCAGCTTAGGGTCCACGGCAGATACGCAGTATTTT
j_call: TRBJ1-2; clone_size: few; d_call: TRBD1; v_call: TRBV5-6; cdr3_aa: CASSPTGVRRYTF; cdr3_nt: TGTGCCAGCAGCCCGACAGGGGTCCGTCGCTACACCTTC
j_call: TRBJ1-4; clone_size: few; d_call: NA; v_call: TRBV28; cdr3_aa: CASSPGTSALNEKLFF; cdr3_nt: TGTGCCAGCAGTCCCGGGACCTCGGCCCTTAATGAAAAACTGTTTTTT
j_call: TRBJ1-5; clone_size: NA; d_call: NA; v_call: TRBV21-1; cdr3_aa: CASSKTGQQGHGGDQPQHF; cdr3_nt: TGTGCCAGCAGCAAAACAGGGCAGCAGGGACACGGTGGCGATCAGCCCCAGCATTTT
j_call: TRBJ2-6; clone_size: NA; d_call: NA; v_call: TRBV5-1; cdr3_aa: CASSSYQGTGANVLTF; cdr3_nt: TGCGCCAGCAGCTCCTATCAGGGAACTGGGGCCAACGTCCTGACTTTC
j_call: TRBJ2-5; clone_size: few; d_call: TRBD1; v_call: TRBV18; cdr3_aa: CASSILRDSSGETQYF; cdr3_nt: TGTGCCAGCTCAATCCTCCGGGACAGCAGCGGAGAGACCCAGTACTTC
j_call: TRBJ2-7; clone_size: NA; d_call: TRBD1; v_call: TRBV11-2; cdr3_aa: CAGSLGTGTYEQYF; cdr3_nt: TGTGCCGGCAGCTTGGGGACAGGGACCTACGAGCAGTACTTC
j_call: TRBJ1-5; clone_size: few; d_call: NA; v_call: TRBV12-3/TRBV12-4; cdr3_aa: CASNLGLSNQPQHF; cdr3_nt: TGTGCCAGCAACTTGGGACTGTCGAATCAGCCCCAGCATTTT
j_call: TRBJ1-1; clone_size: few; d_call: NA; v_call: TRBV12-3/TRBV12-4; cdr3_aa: CASSPPGTMNTEAFF; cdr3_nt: TGTGCCAGCAGTCCTCCCGGGACGATGAACACTGAAGCTTTCTTT
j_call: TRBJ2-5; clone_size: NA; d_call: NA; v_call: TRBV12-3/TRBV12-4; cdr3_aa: CASSPRVLPGGQETQYF; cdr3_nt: TGTGCCAGCAGTCCCCGAGTTTTACCCGGGGGCCAAGAGACCCAGTACTTC
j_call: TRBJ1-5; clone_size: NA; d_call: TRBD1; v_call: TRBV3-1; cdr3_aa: CASSRGTDNQPQHF; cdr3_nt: TGTGCCAGCTCGAGAGGGACAGATAATCAGCCCCAGCATTTT
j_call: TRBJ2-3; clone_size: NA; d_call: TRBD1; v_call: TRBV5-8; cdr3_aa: CAGSLQGAKDTQYF; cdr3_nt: TGTGCCGGCAGCTTACAGGGGGCAAAAGATACGCAGTATTTT
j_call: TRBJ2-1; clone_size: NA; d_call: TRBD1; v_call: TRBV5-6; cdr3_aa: CASREQGAYNEQFF; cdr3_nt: TGTGCCAGCAGGGAACAGGGGGCCTACAATGAGCAGTTCTTC
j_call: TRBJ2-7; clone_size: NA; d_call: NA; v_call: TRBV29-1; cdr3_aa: CSVWLPGRSYEQYF; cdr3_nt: TGCAGCGTTTGGCTCCCGGGGAGGTCCTACGAGCAGTACTTC
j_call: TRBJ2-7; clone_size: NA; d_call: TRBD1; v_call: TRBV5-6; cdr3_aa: CASSLGGAGGSYEQYF; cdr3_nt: TGTGCCAGCAGCTTAGGTGGAGCAGGGGGTTCCTACGAGCAGTACTTC
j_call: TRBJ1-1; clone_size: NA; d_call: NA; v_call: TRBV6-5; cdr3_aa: CASSYRITGTRIDEAFF; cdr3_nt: TGTGCCAGCAGTTACCGAATCACCGGGACGCGCATCGATGAAGCTTTCTTT
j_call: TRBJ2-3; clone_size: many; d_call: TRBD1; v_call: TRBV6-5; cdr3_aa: CASTPTGTGGTDTQYF; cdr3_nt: TGTGCCAGCACCCCGACAGGGACAGGCGGTACAGATACGCAGTATTTT
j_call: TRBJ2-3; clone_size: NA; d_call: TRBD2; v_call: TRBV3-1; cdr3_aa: CASSQEGSGGYLNTQYF; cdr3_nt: TGTGCCAGCAGCCAAGAAGGGAGCGGGGGCTACCTCAATACGCAGTATTTT
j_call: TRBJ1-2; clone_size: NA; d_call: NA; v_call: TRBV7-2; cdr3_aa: CASSLGRENGYTF; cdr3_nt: TGTGCCAGCAGCTTAGGCAGGGAAAATGGCTACACCTTC
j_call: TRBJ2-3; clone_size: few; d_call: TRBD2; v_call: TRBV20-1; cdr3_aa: CSAVPGRVLTDTQYF; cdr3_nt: TGCAGTGCCGTCCCGGGGAGGGTTTTAACAGATACGCAGTATTTT
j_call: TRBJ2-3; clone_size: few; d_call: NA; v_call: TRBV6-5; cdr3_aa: CASSTGGPPDTQYF; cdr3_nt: TGTGCCAGCAGTACCGGGGGCCCCCCAGATACGCAGTATTTT
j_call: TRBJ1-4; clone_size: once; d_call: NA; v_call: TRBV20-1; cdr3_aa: CSARGWGGNEKPFF; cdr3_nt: TGCAGTGCACGGGGGTGGGGGGGTAATGAAAAACCGTTTTTT
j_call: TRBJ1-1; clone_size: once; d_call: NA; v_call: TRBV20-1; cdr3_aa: CSASDNMNTEAFF; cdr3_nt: TGCAGTGCTTCGGACAACATGAACACTGAAGCTTTCTTT
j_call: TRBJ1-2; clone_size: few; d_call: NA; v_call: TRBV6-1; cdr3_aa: CASSEALGTPYGYTF; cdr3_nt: TGTGCCAGCAGTGAAGCGCTAGGGACCCCATATGGCTACACCTTC
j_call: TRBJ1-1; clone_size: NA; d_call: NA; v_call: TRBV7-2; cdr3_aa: CASSSQRVNTEAFF; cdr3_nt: TGTGCCAGCAGCTCCCAGAGGGTGAACACTGAAGCTTTCTTT
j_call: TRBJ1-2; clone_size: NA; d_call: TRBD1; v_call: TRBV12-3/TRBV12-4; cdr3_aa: CASTPGGGTGLGYTF; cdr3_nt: TGTGCCAGCACCCCAGGGGGAGGGACAGGGCTTGGCTACACCTTC
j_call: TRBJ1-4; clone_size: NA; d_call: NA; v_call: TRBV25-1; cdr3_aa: CASSERAQGGEKLFF; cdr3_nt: TGTGCCAGCAGTGAAAGGGCACAGGGTGGAGAAAAACTGTTTTTT
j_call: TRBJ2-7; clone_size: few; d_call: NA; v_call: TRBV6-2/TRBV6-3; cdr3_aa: CASSEVGRSSYEQYF; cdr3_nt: TGTGCCAGCAGCGAGGTGGGCAGGAGCTCCTACGAGCAGTACTTC
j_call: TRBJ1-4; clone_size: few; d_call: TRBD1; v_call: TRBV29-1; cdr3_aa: CSVATGIREKLFF; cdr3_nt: TGCAGCGTTGCGACAGGGATAAGGGAAAAACTGTTTTTT
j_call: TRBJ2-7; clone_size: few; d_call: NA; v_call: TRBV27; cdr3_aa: CASSLTSDSTYEQYF; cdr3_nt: TGTGCCAGCAGTTTAACCTCGGACAGTACCTACGAGCAGTACTTC
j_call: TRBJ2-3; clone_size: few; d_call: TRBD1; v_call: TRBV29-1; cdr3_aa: CSVGPTGGSSTDTQYF; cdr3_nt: TGCAGCGTTGGACCAACAGGGGGCAGCAGCACAGATACGCAGTATTTT
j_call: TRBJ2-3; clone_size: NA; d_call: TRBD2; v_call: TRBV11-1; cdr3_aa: CASSPIAGLNTQYF; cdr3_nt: TGTGCCAGCAGCCCTATAGCGGGGTTGAATACGCAGTATTTT
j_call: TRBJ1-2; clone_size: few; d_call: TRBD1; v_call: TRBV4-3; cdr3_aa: CASSQVGQGRDYGYTF; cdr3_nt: TGCGCCAGCAGCCAAGTGGGACAGGGGCGCGACTATGGCTACACCTTC